The source of this TCR beta chain is a study of cytomegalovirus exposure and HLA in healthy donors. A roughly 120-subject validation cohort, separate from the approximately 720-subject first cohort, supplied the donors. The CDR3 has 15 amino acids. Trimming took 8 bases from V and 2 from J; bases not matched to a gene: 10. CDR1 is MDHEN and CDR2 is SYDVKM in the germline V gene. Libraries were prepared by immunoSEQ multiplex PCR; TCRdb keeps only in-frame clonotypes and omits some of them. Of about 67,000 clones in the sample, 94% were seen once. The receptor comes from a woman aged 18-30 years in good health and CMV-seronegative. The J gene is TRBJ2-7, the V gene TRBV28; 9 bases fit TRBD2. Sequenced material: PBMCs. The CDR3 spells CASGKPGLAAYEQYF. DNA of the CDR3: TGTGCCAGCGGTAAACCGGGACTAGCAGCCTACGAGCAGTACTTC. Using reference TRBV28 and TRBJ2-7 for the parts outside the CDR3, the full variable domain is DVKVTQSSRYLVKRTGEKVFLECVQDMDHENMFWYRQDPGLGLRLIYFSYDVKMKEKGDIPEGYSVSREKKERFSLILESASTNQTSMYLCASGKPGLAAYEQYFGPGTRLTVT.